This T cell receptor beta chain was sequenced in a study of blood T cell repertoires in COVID-19. Across the whole study: PBMCs, B-cell-depleted T cells, or T cells provided the cDNA or gDNA that made up the material.

In the source study's methods: Reference gene primers were amplified, and this amplification served to estimate nucleated cell counts. Assay: immunoSEQ multiplex PCR; the TCRdb copy retains only in-frame clones and omits some. Clone size and V and J calls were adopted from that table, with D and trimming inferred from the DNA. This table has approximately 54,000 clones, approximately 90% appearing once. The CDR3 loop spans 15 amino acids. V was pared by 3 bases and J by 2 bases, with 11 bases between. Germline CDR1 is LNHDA and CDR2 is SQIVND (reference sequence). Sequenced sample: peripheral blood. The chain uses TRBV19 and TRBJ2-4; maybe TRBD2 (6 bases). The clonotype comes from a man aged 50 to 59 with acute or convalescent COVID-19. CDR3 sequence: CASSMKGLSKNIQYF. In DNA form, the CDR3 reads TGTGCCAGTAGTATGAAGGGACTGTCCAAAAACATTCAGTACTTC.